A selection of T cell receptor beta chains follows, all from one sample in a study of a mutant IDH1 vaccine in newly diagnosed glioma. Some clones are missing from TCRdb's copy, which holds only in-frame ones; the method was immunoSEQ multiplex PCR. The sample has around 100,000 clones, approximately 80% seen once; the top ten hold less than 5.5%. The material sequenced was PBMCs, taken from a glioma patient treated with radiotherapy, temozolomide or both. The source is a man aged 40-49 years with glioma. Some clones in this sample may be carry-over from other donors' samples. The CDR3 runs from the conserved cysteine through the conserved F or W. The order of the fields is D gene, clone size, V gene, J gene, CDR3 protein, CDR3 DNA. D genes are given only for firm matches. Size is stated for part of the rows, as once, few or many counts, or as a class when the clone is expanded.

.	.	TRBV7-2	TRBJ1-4	CASSSRGSGKVEEKLFF	TGTGCCAGCAGCTCTCGGGGCTCAGGGAAGGTTGAAGAAAAACTGTTTTTT
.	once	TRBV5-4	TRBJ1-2	CASSLYRETDYGYTF	TGTGCCAGCAGCCTATACAGGGAAACTGACTATGGCTACACCTTC
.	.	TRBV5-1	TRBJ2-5	CASSLGVVDQETQYF	TGCGCCAGCAGCTTGGGGGTGGTCGACCAAGAGACCCAGTACTTC
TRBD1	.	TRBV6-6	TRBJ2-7	CASSPGTGFSYEQYF	TGTGCCAGCAGCCCCGGGACAGGGTTTTCCTACGAGCAGTACTTC
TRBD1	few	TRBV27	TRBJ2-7	CASSSGDREGSYEQYF	TGTGCCAGCAGTTCAGGGGACAGGGAGGGCTCCTACGAGCAGTACTTC
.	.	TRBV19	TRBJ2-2	CASSQSGAGYTGELFF	TGTGCCAGTAGTCAGTCTGGGGCGGGTTACACCGGGGAGCTGTTTTTT
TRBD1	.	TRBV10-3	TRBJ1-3	CAISQGQPSSGNTIYF	TGTGCCATCAGCCAGGGACAGCCTAGCTCTGGAAACACCATATATTTT
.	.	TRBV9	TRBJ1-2	CASLGAGSGDYGYTF	TGTGCCAGCTTAGGAGCAGGATCAGGCGACTATGGCTACACCTTC
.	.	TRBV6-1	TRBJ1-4	CASSLNRFTNEKLFF	TGTGCCAGCAGCCTTAACAGGTTCACTAATGAAAAACTGTTTTTT
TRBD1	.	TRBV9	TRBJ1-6	CASSVAPGAGGGNSPLHF	TGTGCCAGCAGCGTAGCCCCTGGGGCAGGGGGGGGAAATTCACCCCTCCACTTT
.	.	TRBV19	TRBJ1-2	CASIPPGIRGPGYTF	TGTGCCAGTATCCCCCCGGGGATTCGAGGGCCTGGCTACACCTTC
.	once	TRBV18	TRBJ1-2	CASSFTPGEDYGYTF	TGTGCCAGCTCATTTACCCCAGGGGAGGACTATGGCTACACCTTC
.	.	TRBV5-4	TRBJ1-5	CASSLDPNQPQHF	TGTGCCAGCAGCCTGGACCCCAATCAGCCCCAGCATTTT
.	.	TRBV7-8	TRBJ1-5	CASSPIGGDGQPQHF	TGTGCCAGCAGCCCCATCGGAGGGGATGGTCAGCCCCAGCATTTT
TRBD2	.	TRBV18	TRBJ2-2	CASSPPGLAGNTGELFF	TGTGCCAGCTCACCACCGGGTCTAGCGGGGAACACCGGGGAGCTGTTTTTT
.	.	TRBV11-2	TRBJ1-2	CASSPGQSIPHYTF	TGTGCCAGCAGCCCCGGACAGTCGATACCCCACTACACCTTC
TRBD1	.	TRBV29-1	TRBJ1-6	CSVSGQEEPLHF	TGCAGCGTTTCCGGACAGGAAGAGCCCCTCCACTTT
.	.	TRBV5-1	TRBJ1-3	CASSSSGTSDTIYF	TGCGCCAGCAGCTCCTCCGGGACATCGGACACCATATATTTT
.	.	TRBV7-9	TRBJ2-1	CASQLGAQQFF	TGTGCCAGCCAGCTAGGGGCCCAGCAGTTCTTC
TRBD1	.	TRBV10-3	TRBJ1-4	CAISEQGASEKLFF	TGTGCCATCAGTGAACAGGGGGCGAGTGAAAAACTGTTTTTT
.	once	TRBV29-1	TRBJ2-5	CSASNQETQYF	TGCAGCGCTAGCAACCAAGAGACCCAGTACTTC
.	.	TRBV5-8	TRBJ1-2	CASSLTGVNGYTF	TGTGCCAGCAGCTTAACGGGAGTAAATGGCTACACCTTC
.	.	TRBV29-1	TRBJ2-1	CSVGTRSYNEQFF	TGCAGCGTTGGAACTAGATCCTACAATGAGCAGTTCTTC
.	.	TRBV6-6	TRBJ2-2	CASSYSTGNTGELFF	TGTGCCAGCAGTTACTCGACGGGGAACACCGGGGAGCTGTTTTTT
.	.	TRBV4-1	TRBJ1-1	CASSPKGGADTEAFF	TGCGCCAGCAGCCCAAAAGGGGGGGCAGATACTGAAGCTTTCTTT
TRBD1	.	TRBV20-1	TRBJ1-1	CSATTGQAFF	TGCAGTGCGACGACAGGGCAGGCTTTCTTT
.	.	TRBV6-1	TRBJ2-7	CASSPGPLDTYEQYF	TGTGCCAGCAGCCCGGGACCACTTGACACCTACGAGCAGTACTTC
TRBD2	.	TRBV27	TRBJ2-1	CASLPGGGNEQFF	TGTGCCAGCTTACCGGGGGGGGGTAATGAGCAGTTCTTC
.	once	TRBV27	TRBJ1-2	CASKKGTTYGYTF	TGTGCCAGCAAGAAAGGGACCACCTATGGCTACACCTTC
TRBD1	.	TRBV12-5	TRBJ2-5	CASGPTGLETQYF	TGTGCTAGTGGACCGACAGGGTTAGAGACCCAGTACTTC
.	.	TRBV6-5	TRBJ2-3	CASSRLPESTDTQYF	TGTGCCAGCAGTCGACTACCCGAGAGCACAGATACGCAGTATTTT
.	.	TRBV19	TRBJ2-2	CASSIPTGHRELFF	TGTGCCAGTAGTATCCCTACGGGACACAGGGAGCTGTTTTTT
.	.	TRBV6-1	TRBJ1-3	CASSESGNGNTIYF	TGTGCCAGCAGTGAGAGCGGGAATGGAAACACCATATATTTT
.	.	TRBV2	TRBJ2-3	CASRASDAQYF	TGTGCCAGCAGAGCTAGCGACGCGCAGTATTTT
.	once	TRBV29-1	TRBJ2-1	CSVEAPGPEQFF	TGCAGCGTTGAAGCCCCTGGGCCAGAGCAGTTCTTC
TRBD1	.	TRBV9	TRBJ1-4	CASSPWDRDNEKLFF	TGTGCCAGCAGCCCCTGGGACAGGGATAATGAAAAACTGTTTTTT
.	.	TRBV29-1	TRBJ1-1	CSVKSLATNTEAFF	TGCAGCGTCAAATCCTTGGCAACTAACACTGAAGCTTTCTTT
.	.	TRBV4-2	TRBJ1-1	CASSQERRVTEAFF	TGTGCCAGCAGCCAAGAGCGAAGAGTGACTGAAGCTTTCTTT
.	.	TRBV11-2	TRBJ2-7	CASSLDGGRYSEQYF	TGTGCCAGCAGCTTAGACGGGGGGCGCTACTCCGAGCAGTACTTC
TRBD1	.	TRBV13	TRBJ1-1	CASSTPGQGSTEAFF	TGTGCCAGCAGCACACCGGGACAGGGGAGCACTGAAGCTTTCTTT
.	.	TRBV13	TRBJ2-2	CASSGGTGELFF	TGTGCCAGCAGCGGGGGTACCGGGGAGCTGTTTTTT
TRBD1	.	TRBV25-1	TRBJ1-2	CASSRGQGIYGYTF	TGTGCCAGCAGCCGGGGACAGGGGATCTATGGCTACACCTTC
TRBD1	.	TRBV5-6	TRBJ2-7	CASSFQNRGYEQYF	TGTGCCAGCAGCTTTCAAAACAGGGGATACGAGCAGTACTTC
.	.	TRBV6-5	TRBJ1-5	CASSPTSGNQPQHF	TGTGCCAGCAGCCCTACTTCGGGTAATCAGCCCCAGCATTTT
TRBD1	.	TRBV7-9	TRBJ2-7	CASNVVGQGPNSYEQYF	TGTGCCAGCAATGTCGTGGGACAGGGGCCCAATTCCTACGAGCAGTACTTC
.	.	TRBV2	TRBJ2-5	CASGSLRETQYF	TGTGCCAGTGGGTCTTTGCGGGAGACCCAGTACTTC
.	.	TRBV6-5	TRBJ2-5	CASSSGGPETQYF	TGTGCCAGCAGTTCGGGGGGCCCAGAGACCCAGTACTTC
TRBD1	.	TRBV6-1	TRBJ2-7	CASSPNTGAIYEQYF	TGTGCCAGCAGCCCCAATACAGGGGCGATATACGAGCAGTACTTC
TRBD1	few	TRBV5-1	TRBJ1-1	CASAYGQGEAFF	TGCGCCAGCGCCTACGGACAGGGGGAAGCTTTCTTT
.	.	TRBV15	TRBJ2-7	CATSRQTGTPAYEQYF	TGTGCCACCAGCAGACAAACCGGGACTCCTGCCTACGAGCAGTACTTC
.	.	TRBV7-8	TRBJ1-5	CASRATASNQPQHF	TGTGCCAGCAGGGCTACAGCGAGCAATCAGCCCCAGCATTTT
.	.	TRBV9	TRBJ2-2	CASSVLGGELFF	TGTGCCAGCAGCGTACTGGGGGGGGAGCTGTTTTTT
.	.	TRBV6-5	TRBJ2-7	CASSAGRGSSYEQYF	TGTGCCAGCAGTGCGGGACGGGGCAGCTCCTACGAGCAGTACTTC
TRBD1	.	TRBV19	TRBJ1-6	CASSKTGGARNSPLHF	TGTGCCAGCTCTAAAACAGGGGGCGCCAGGAATTCACCCCTCCACTTT
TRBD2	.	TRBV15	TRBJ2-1	CATSRDPAGASGDNEQFF	TGTGCCACCAGCAGAGACCCCGCCGGGGCTAGCGGGGACAATGAGCAGTTCTTC
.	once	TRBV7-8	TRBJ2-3	CASRPQRGGRADTQYF	TGTGCCAGCAGGCCGCAGAGGGGGGGGAGGGCAGATACGCAGTATTTT
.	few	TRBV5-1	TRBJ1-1	CASSLPALNTEAFF	TGCGCCAGCAGCTTGCCAGCCCTAAACACTGAAGCTTTCTTT
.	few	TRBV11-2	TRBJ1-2	CASSFDRIRSGYTF	TGTGCCAGCAGCTTCGACAGGATACGGTCTGGCTACACCTTC